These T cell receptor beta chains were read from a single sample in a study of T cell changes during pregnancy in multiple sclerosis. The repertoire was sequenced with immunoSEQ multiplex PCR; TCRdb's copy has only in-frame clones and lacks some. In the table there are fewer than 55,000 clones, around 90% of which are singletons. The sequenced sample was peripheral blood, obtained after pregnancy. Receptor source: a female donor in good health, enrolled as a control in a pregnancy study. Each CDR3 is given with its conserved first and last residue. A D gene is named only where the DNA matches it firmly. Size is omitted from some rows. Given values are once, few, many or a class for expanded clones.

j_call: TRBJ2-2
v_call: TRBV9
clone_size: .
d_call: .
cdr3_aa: CASSCMGAFTGELFF
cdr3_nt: TGTGCCAGCAGCTGCATGGGAGCTTTCACCGGGGAGCTGTTTTTT

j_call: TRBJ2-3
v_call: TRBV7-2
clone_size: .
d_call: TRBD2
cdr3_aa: CASSFHQKSSGGAKDTQYF
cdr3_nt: TGTGCCAGCAGCTTCCACCAAAAGTCGAGCGGGGGGGCCAAAGATACGCAGTATTTT

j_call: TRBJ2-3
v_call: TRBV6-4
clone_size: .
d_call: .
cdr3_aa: CASSDGEGGTDTQYF
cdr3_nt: TGTGCCAGCAGTGACGGGGAGGGGGGCACAGATACGCAGTATTTT

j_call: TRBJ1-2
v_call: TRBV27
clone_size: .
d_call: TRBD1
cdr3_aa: CASSLRTGPFANYGYTF
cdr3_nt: TGTGCCAGCAGTCTAAGGACAGGGCCGTTCGCTAACTATGGCTACACCTTC

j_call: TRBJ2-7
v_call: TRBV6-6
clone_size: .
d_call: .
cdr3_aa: CASRDIGSYEQYF
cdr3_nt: TGTGCCAGCAGAGATATTGGGAGTTACGAGCAGTACTTC

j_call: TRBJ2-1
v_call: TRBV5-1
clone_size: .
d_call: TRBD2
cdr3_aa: CASSETSGSYNEQFF
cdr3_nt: TGCGCCAGCAGCGAGACTAGCGGGTCCTACAATGAGCAGTTCTTC

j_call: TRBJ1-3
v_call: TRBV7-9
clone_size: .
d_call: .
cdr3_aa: CASSLSGNTIYF
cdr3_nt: TGTGCCAGCAGCTTGAGTGGAAACACCATATATTTT

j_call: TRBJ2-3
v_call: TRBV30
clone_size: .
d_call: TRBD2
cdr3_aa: CAWSVPGTSDTDTQYF
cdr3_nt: TGTGCCTGGAGTGTACCAGGGACTAGCGACACAGATACGCAGTATTTT

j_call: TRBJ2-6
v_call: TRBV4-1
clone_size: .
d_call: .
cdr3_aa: CASKFMQGLSGANVLTF
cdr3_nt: TGCGCCAGCAAGTTTATGCAGGGCCTCTCTGGGGCCAACGTCCTGACTTTC

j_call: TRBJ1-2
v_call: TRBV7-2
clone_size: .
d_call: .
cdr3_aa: CASSPGAQGLGYGYTF
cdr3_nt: TGTGCCAGCAGCCCAGGGGCCCAGGGACTAGGCTATGGCTACACCTTC

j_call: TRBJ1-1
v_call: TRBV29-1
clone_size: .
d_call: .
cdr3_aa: CSAITANTEAFF
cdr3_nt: TGCAGCGCCATTACAGCGAACACTGAAGCTTTCTTT

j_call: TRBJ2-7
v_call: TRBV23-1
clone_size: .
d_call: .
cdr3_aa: CASSRQRNYEQYF
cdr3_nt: TGCGCCAGCAGTCGACAGAGGAACTACGAGCAGTACTTC

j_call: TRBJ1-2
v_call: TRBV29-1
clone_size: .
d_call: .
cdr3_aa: CSVDQGGRNGYTF
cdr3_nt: TGCAGCGTTGATCAGGGAGGAAGGAATGGCTACACCTTC

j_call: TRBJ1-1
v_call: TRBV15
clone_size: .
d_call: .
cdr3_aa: CATSPTRGGGTEAFF
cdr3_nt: TGTGCCACCAGCCCCACTCGAGGGGGGGGCACTGAAGCTTTCTTT

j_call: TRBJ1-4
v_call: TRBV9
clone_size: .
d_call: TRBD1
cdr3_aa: CASSGNRGGAFEKLFF
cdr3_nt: TGTGCCAGCAGCGGGAACAGGGGGGGGGCCTTTGAAAAACTGTTTTTT

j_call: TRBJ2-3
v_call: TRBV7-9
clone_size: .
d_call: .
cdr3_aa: CASSTRTETDTQYF
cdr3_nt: TGTGCCAGCAGCACTAGGACAGAAACAGATACGCAGTATTTT

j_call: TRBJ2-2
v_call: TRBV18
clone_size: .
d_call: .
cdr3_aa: CASSPVLTGELFF
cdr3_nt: TGTGCCAGCTCACCAGTATTGACCGGGGAGCTGTTTTTT

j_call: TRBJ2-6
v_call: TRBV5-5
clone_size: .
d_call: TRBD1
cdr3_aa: CASSSPGQGSGANVLTF
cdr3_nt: TGTGCCAGCAGCTCGCCGGGACAGGGCTCTGGGGCCAACGTCCTGACTTTC

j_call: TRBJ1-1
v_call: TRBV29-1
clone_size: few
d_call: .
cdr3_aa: CSAWDNLNTEAFF
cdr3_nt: TGCAGCGCTTGGGACAACCTCAACACTGAAGCTTTCTTT

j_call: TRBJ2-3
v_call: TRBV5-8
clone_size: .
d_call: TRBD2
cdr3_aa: CASRTGLAGGSPGDTQYF
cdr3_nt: TGTGCCAGCAGGACGGGACTAGCGGGGGGATCCCCTGGAGATACGCAGTATTTT